These 14 T cell receptor beta chains share one sample of origin, sequenced in a study of control samples from healthy donors and cancer patients. Clones were sequenced by immunoSEQ multiplex PCR, and TCRdb holds only the in-frame ones, with some missing. The sample contains roughly 370,000 clones, roughly 90% of which appear only once. Sample: PBMCs. The receptors stem from a man aged 40-49 years with head and neck cancer.

The gene calls are TRBV5-8 and TRBJ2-5; the D call may be TRBD1 or TRBD2 (5 bases each). CDR1 SGHTS and CDR2 YDEGEE come from the germline V gene. This CDR3 comprises 13 residues. Trimming took off 1 base at V and 5 bases at J, with 9 bases between the two ends. CDR3 in DNA: TGTGCCAGCAGCTTGCAAGGGGAGGAGACCCAGTACTTC. Protein sequence: CASSLQGEETQYF.

The V and J genes are TRBV10-1 and TRBJ2-1; D gene uncertain. This CDR3 spans 16 amino acids. The germline CDR1 and CDR2 sequences are WNHNN and SYGVQD (reference sequence). V was pared by 0 bases and J by 7 bases, with 16 bases between. CDR3 sequence reads: CASSESTGASGNEQFF. Here the CDR3 DNA reads TGCGCCAGCAGTGAGTCGACCGGAGCGAGTGGGAATGAGCAGTTCTTC.

This sequence joins TRBV2 and TRBJ2-1; TRBD2 matches 10 bases. V lost 9 bases and J lost 8; bases outside the gene matches: 10. This CDR3 is built from 14 residues. Looked up from germline, CDR1 is SNHLY and CDR2 is FYNNEI. The CDR3 reads CARRWSGRGHEQFF. Here the CDR3 DNA reads TGTGCCAGGAGATGGAGCGGGAGGGGTCATGAGCAGTTCTTC.

This chain joins TRBV29-1 and TRBJ1-3; D gene unclear. This CDR3 has 13 amino acids. Deletions cut 0 bases from V and 4 bases from J, with 7 bases between. The germline V gene encodes CDR1 SQVTM and CDR2 ANQGSEA. For the CDR3, the DNA is TGCAGCGTTGAAGAACAGCGAGGAAACACCATATATTTT. Its protein product is CSVEEQRGNTIYF.

The chain recombines TRBV27 with TRBJ2-7; a weak D match, TRBD1 (6 bases). Germline CDR1 reads MNHEY; CDR2 reads SMNVEV (reference sequence). The CDR3 is 14 amino acids. Trimming took 8 bases from V and 4 from J, leaving 18 bases between them. The CDR3 DNA reads as TGTGCCAGCTCGAAACGTCAGGGGTCGTACGAGCAGTACTTC. Protein sequence: CASSKRQGSYEQYF.

The genes are TRBV7-8 and TRBJ1-2, with 9 positions matching TRBD1. Looked up from germline, CDR1 is SGHVS and CDR2 is FQNEAQ. The length of the CDR3 is 15 residues. V was clipped by 0 bases and J by 10 bases; unmatched bases: 9. CDR3 in DNA: TGTGCCAGCAGCTTAGCGGGAACAGGGGGCGCGGACTACACCTTC. This gives the protein CASSLAGTGGADYTF.

The chain has TRBV20-1 and TRBJ2-1, with a weak D call TRBD1 (5 bases). The CDR3 consists of 13 residues. Germline V gene sequence: CDR1 DFQATT, CDR2 SNEGSKA (reference sequence). V dropped 3 bases and J dropped 9 bases, with 15 bases sitting between them. The CDR3 region is CSASLFRVGEQFF. The CDR3 DNA sequence: TGCAGTGCTAGTCTATTCAGGGTGGGTGAGCAGTTCTTC.

This sequence joins TRBV27 and TRBJ2-7, with D uncertain. Trimming removed 5 bases from V and 4 bases from J, with 15 bases in between. Germline V gives CDR1 MNHEY, CDR2 SMNVEV (reference sequence). The CDR3 length is 14 residues. The CDR3 sequence: CASSASEARYEQYF. For the CDR3, the DNA is TGTGCCAGCAGTGCGAGCGAGGCGCGGTACGAGCAGTACTTC.

This chain uses TRBV5-1 with TRBJ2-1, with D tentatively TRBD2 (6 bases). The V gene lost 4 bases and the J gene lost 0 bases, with 23 bases spanning the gap. Germline V gene data show CDR1 as SGHRS and CDR2 as YFSETQ. The CDR3 has 19 residues. CDR3 sequence reads: CASSPVERVSPLSYNEQFF. CDR3 DNA: TGCGCCAGCAGCCCGGTGGAGCGGGTAAGCCCTCTCTCCTACAATGAGCAGTTCTTC.

The chain is built from TRBV28 and TRBJ2-3; 7 nucleotides line up with TRBD2. This CDR3 has 15 amino acids. V was clipped by 6 bases and J by 3 bases; unmatched bases: 9. Germline values: CDR1 MDHEN, CDR2 SYDVKM. CDR3 nucleotide sequence: TGTGCCAGCAGCCCCTGGGGCGGGAGTACAGATACGCAGTATTTT. Translation gives CASSPWGGSTDTQYF.

The chain joins TRBV10-3 to TRBJ1-5, with a possible D match to TRBD1 (5 bases). The CDR3 length is 15 residues. The germline V and J ends were trimmed by 2 bases and 4 bases, with 12 bases remaining between them. CDR1 and CDR2 (germline): ENHRY, SYGVKD. The CDR3 loop reads CAISETGPLNQPQHF. The CDR3 DNA is TGTGCCATCAGTGAGACGGGACCTTTGAATCAGCCCCAGCATTTT.

The sample holds a few counts of this clone. The same CDR3 also results from other DNA sequences found in this sample. V usage is TRBV6-5 and J usage is TRBJ2-7, with D unresolved. V lost 0 bases and J lost 0, with 9 bases in between. This CDR3 region has 15 residues. From germline, CDR1 is MNHEY and CDR2 SVGAGI. The CDR3: CASSYSTASSYEQYF. As DNA, the CDR3 is TGTGCCAGCAGTTACTCTACCGCTAGCTCCTACGAGCAGTACTTC.

V and J are TRBV7-8 and TRBJ2-5, with D possibly called TRBD1 or TRBD2 (6 bases each). Germline V gives CDR1 SGHVS, CDR2 FQNEAQ. The CDR3 contains 11 residues. With 5 bases removed from V and 9 bases from J, the gap between germline ends came to 10 bases. The CDR3 here is CASSLGGPQYF. DNA of the CDR3: TGTGCCAGCAGCCTAGGGGGGCCCCAGTACTTC.

The chain has TRBV21-1 and TRBJ2-7. TRBV21-1 is marked as a pseudogene. The CDR3 has 14 amino acids. The CDR3 DNA reads as TGTGCCAGCAGCCCGCGGGACAAATCCTACGAGCAGTACTTC. This encodes CASSPRDKSYEQYF.